The next 25 T cell receptor beta chains were all read from a single sample in a study of control samples from healthy donors and cancer patients. Some clones are missing from TCRdb's copy, which holds only in-frame ones; the method was immunoSEQ multiplex PCR. This table holds 150,000 or so clones, approximately 90% found once. Sequencing input: blood. The receptor source for this set is a young man in good health.

The chain recombines TRBV27 with TRBJ2-1; D perhaps matches TRBD1 (6 bases). The CDR3 is made up of 16 amino acids. V gave up 2 bases and J gave up 6 bases, with 17 bases separating them. Germline values: CDR1 MNHEY, CDR2 SMNVEV (reference sequence). The CDR3 DNA is TGTGCCAGCAGTTTAGAACAGGGCCATAGAGCCAATGAGCAGTTCTTC. Its translation: CASSLEQGHRANEQFF.

The rearrangement uses TRBV4-1 and TRBJ1-5; 8 bases align to TRBD1. V lost 1 base and J lost 2; bases outside the gene matches: 1. The germline V gene encodes CDR1 MGHRA and CDR2 YSYEKL. The CDR3 runs to 15 residues. CDR3: CASSQVGQGNQPQHF. The CDR3 bases are TGCGCCAGCAGCCAAGTGGGACAGGGCAATCAGCCCCAGCATTTT.

The chain links TRBV6-5 to TRBJ1-1; D unresolved. The CDR3 has 13 residues. Looked up from germline, CDR1 is MNHEY and CDR2 is SVGAGI. Trimming shortened V by 6 bases and J by 1 base, and 9 bases separated the two germline ends. The CDR3 loop is CASRILTNTEAFF. CDR3 nucleotides: TGTGCCAGCAGGATTTTAACGAACACTGAAGCTTTCTTT.

V usage is TRBV18 and J usage is TRBJ2-1, with no clear D. V gave up 3 bases and J gave up 2 bases, with 11 bases separating them. Germline loops: CDR1 KGHSH, CDR2 LQKENI. The CDR3 loop spans 15 amino acids. Here the CDR3 DNA reads TGTGCCAGCTCACCGGCAAGAGTTACCTACAATGAGCAGTTCTTC. Amino acids: CASSPARVTYNEQFF.

Here the CDR3 reads CASSFTVMGISNEKLFF. The DNA of the CDR3 is TGTGCCAGCAGCTTTACAGTGATGGGGATTTCTAATGAAAAACTGTTTTTT. The rearrangement links TRBV7-9 to TRBJ1-4; D is ambiguous. The CDR3 consists of 17 residues. Trimming pared 3 bases from V and 3 bases from J, leaving 17 bases between. Germline V gene sequence: CDR1 SEHNR, CDR2 FQNEAQ (reference sequence).

This chain joins TRBV7-8 and TRBJ2-1; 14 bases map to TRBD2. From germline, CDR1 is SGHVS and CDR2 FQNEAQ. The V segment lost 5 bases and the J segment 10 bases; nucleotides outside the gene matches: 7. The CDR3 spans 15 residues. The CDR3 DNA reads as TGTGCCAGCAGCATGGGACTAGCGGGAGTCAACGAGCAGTTCTTC. Translation: CASSMGLAGVNEQFF. The full variable domain, completed using reference TRBV7-8 and TRBJ2-1, is GAGVSQSPRYKVAKRGQDVALRCDPISGHVSLFWYQQALGQGPEFLTYFQNEAQLDKSGLPSDRFFAERPEGSVSTLKIQRTQQEDSAVYLCASSMGLAGVNEQFFGPGTRLTVL.

Written as DNA, the CDR3 is TGCGCCAGCAGCCACCCCCCAGACCAAGAGACCCAGTACTTC. Its protein is CASSHPPDQETQYF. The chain combines TRBV4-1 with TRBJ2-5; D is uncertain. Germline V gene data show CDR1 as MGHRA and CDR2 as YSYEKL. The length of the CDR3 is 14 residues. Trimming removed 3 bases at V and 0 bases at J, with 8 bases between.

This clone has a handful of counts. The chain joins TRBV19 to TRBJ2-7; 9 bases align to TRBD1. The germline V gene has CDR1 LNHDA and CDR2 SQIVND (reference sequence). V lost 5 bases to trimming and J lost 4 bases; unmatched junction nucleotides: 6. This CDR3 is 14 amino acids long. In DNA form, the CDR3 reads TGTGCCAGTAGTTCCAACAGGGGGCCGTACGAGCAGTACTTC. This gives the protein CASSSNRGPYEQYF.

This chain uses TRBV27 with TRBJ1-6, with 7 bases fitting TRBD1. Germline V gene sequence: CDR1 MNHEY, CDR2 SMNVEV (reference sequence). The CDR3 has 15 residues. V shed 7 bases and J 5 bases; nucleotides not matched to a gene: 8. In DNA, the CDR3 is TGTGCCAGCACCCCCCGGACAGGAAATAATTCACCCCTCCACTTT. Amino acid sequence: CASTPRTGNNSPLHF.

V and J are TRBV6-7 and TRBJ1-5; no clear D. TRBV6-7 counts as an open reading frame of uncertain function. V was shortened by 0 bases and J by 7 bases, with 10 bases between the two germline ends. The CDR3 runs 14 residues. CDR3 sequence: CASSYSTHRQPQHF. For the CDR3, the DNA is TGTGCCAGCAGTTACTCGACACATCGACAGCCCCAGCATTTT.

The chain couples TRBV5-1 to TRBJ2-7; 8 nucleotides agree with TRBD2. Trimming took 0 bases from V and 1 from J; bases not matched to a gene: 3. This CDR3 has 15 residues. Germline loops: CDR1 SGHRS, CDR2 YFSETQ. CDR3 bases: TGCGCCAGCAGCTTGGCTCGCGGGAGGTCCTACGAGCAGTACTTC. It specifies CASSLARGRSYEQYF.

The chain uses TRBV27 and TRBJ1-1; the D gene is possibly TRBD1 (5 bases). The CDR3 covers 16 residues. Trimming cost V 0 bases and J 1 base, with 12 bases left between them. Germline CDR1 is MNHEY and CDR2 is SMNVEV (reference sequence). CDR3 bases: TGTGCCAGCAGTTTATCTCCGACAGAACCGAACACTGAAGCTTTCTTT. This codes for CASSLSPTEPNTEAFF.

V gene TRBV11-2 combines with J gene TRBJ2-7; D is uncertain. The CDR3 is 16 residues long. Germline V CDR1 and CDR2: SGHAT, FQNNGV. Trimming removed 0 bases at V and 4 bases at J, with 16 bases between. The CDR3 spells CASSLDRGSVAYEQYF. As DNA, the CDR3 is TGTGCCAGCAGCTTAGATCGTGGAAGTGTGGCGTACGAGCAGTACTTC.

The chain combines TRBV28 with TRBJ2-1; tentatively, D is TRBD2 (5 bases). Between the trimmed V and J ends, which lost 1 base and 5 bases, there was a span of 12 bases. CDR3 length equals 15 residues. Germline CDR1 MDHEN, CDR2 SYDVKM. The CDR3 DNA follows: TGTGCCAGCAGTTTATCTAGCTTCGGCAACAATGAGCAGTTCTTC. Translated: CASSLSSFGNNEQFF.

The chain couples TRBV2 to TRBJ1-2; a possible D gene is TRBD1 (5 bases). This CDR3 region has 13 residues. Germline CDR1 reads SNHLY; CDR2 reads FYNNEI. Deletions cut 2 bases from V and 8 bases from J, with 12 bases between. The DNA for the CDR3 is TGTGCCAGCAGTGAAATGCCAGGGAGCGGCTACACCTTC. Protein: CASSEMPGSGYTF. The full variable domain, rest sourced from reference TRBV2 and TRBJ1-2, is EPEVTQTPSHQVTQMGQEVILRCVPISNHLYFYWYRQILGQKVEFLVSFYNNEISEKSEIFDDQFSVERPDGSNFTLKIRSTKLEDSAMYFCASSEMPGSGYTFGSGTRLTVV.

The V gene is TRBV19, the J gene TRBJ1-4, with 9 bases lining up with TRBD1. Trimming cost V 3 bases and J 8 bases; bases outside gene matches: 10. Germline values: CDR1 LNHDA, CDR2 SQIVND (reference sequence). The CDR3 spans 16 residues. The CDR3 region is CASSIWYGTGNEKLFF. CDR3 sequence (DNA): TGTGCCAGTAGTATCTGGTACGGGACAGGGAACGAAAAACTGTTTTTT. The full variable domain, in which reference TRBV19 and TRBJ1-4 provide the parts outside the CDR3, is DGGITQSPKYLFRKEGQNVTLSCEQNLNHDAMYWYRQDPGQGLRLIYYSQIVNDFQKGDIAEGYSVSREKKESFPLTVTSAQKNPTAFYLCASSIWYGTGNEKLFFGSGTQLSVL.

This rearrangement joins TRBV7-2 to TRBJ2-1; D is unresolved. The CDR3 runs to 14 residues. Between the trimmed V and J ends, which lost 5 bases and 4 bases, there was a span of 12 bases. Germline CDR1 SGHTA, CDR2 FQGNSA. The CDR3 coding sequence is TGTGCCAGCAGCCCCCCTAGAGAATACAATGAGCAGTTCTTC. Protein sequence: CASSPPREYNEQFF.

This clone has more than one count but fewer than ten. The rearrangement links TRBV27 to TRBJ1-1; TRBD1 is a possible D gene (5 bases). Trimming shortened V by 0 bases and J by 3 bases, and 11 bases separated the two germline ends. Germline lookup yields CDR1 MNHEY and CDR2 SMNVEV (reference sequence). The CDR3 is 15 residues long. In nucleotides, the CDR3 is TGTGCCAGCAGTTTATCGACAGTGGGGCACACTGAAGCTTTCTTT. Encoded protein: CASSLSTVGHTEAFF.

In the case of this clone: Other nucleotide sequences from this sample produce the same CDR3. This sequence joins TRBV18 and TRBJ1-1; possibly TRBD1 for D (6 bases). The CDR3 contains 14 residues. Trimming removed 3 bases at V and 5 bases at J, with 13 bases between. In germline, CDR1 is KGHSH, CDR2 LQKENI. DNA of the CDR3: TGTGCCAGCTCACCTTCACAGGGTAGGACTGAAGCTTTCTTT. Protein product: CASSPSQGRTEAFF.

The rearrangement uses TRBV6-1 and TRBJ1-2; D is uncertain. The CDR3 is 13 amino acids. V was trimmed by 2 bases and J by 8 bases, leaving 12 bases between them. Germline V CDR1 and CDR2: MNHNS, SASEGT. The CDR3 coding sequence is TGTGCCAGCAGTGAAAGAGGTCTAGGGGGCTACACCTTC. As protein: CASSERGLGGYTF.

This chain connects TRBV28 to TRBJ2-1; D is unresolved. V lost 2 bases and J lost 7, with 3 bases in between. This CDR3 is built from 11 residues. Germline V gene sequence: CDR1 MDHEN, CDR2 SYDVKM. In DNA form, the CDR3 reads TGTGCCAGCAGTTTAGAAAATGAGCAGTTCTTC. Residues: CASSLENEQFF.

This chain links TRBV24-1 with TRBJ1-2; 7 bases map to TRBD1. Trimming cost V 3 bases and J 8 bases; bases outside gene matches: 5. Germline V CDR1 and CDR2: KGHDR, SFDVKD. This CDR3 contains 13 residues. CDR3 region: CATSDPTGSGYTF. CDR3 DNA: TGTGCCACCAGTGATCCGACAGGGTCCGGCTACACCTTC.

The genes are TRBV30 and TRBJ1-1; the D is unclear. V lost 4 bases and J lost 3, with 21 bases in between. CDR3 length equals 16 residues. The germline V gene has CDR1 GTSNPN and CDR2 SVGIG (reference sequence). CDR3 sequence: CAWTPKLGSAYTEAFF. The CDR3 region has the DNA TGTGCCTGGACCCCCAAGCTTGGGTCGGCTTACACTGAAGCTTTCTTT. Combining the CDR3 with reference TRBV30 and TRBJ1-1 gives the whole variable domain SQTIHQWPATLVQPVGSPLSLECTVEGTSNPNLYWYRQAAGRGLQLLFYSVGIGQISSEVPQNLSASRPQDRQFILSSKKLLLSDSGFYLCAWTPKLGSAYTEAFFGQGTRLTVV.

This sequence joins TRBV18 and TRBJ2-7; D uncertain. V was pared by 2 bases and J by 5 bases, with 10 bases between. The CDR3 sequence is 13 residues long. Germline lookup yields CDR1 KGHSH and CDR2 LQKENI. CDR3 loop: CASSPGHANEQYF. CDR3 DNA: TGTGCCAGCTCACCAGGGCACGCCAACGAGCAGTACTTC.

This chain joins TRBV28 and TRBJ1-1; 7 bases fit TRBD1. J lost 1 base, V lost 1 base, and 0 bases had no gene match. The CDR3 runs to 14 residues. The germline CDR1 and CDR2 sequences are MDHEN and SYDVKM. The CDR3 region has the DNA TGTGCCAGCAGTTTATCAGGGGGGAACACTGAAGCTTTCTTT. This translates into CASSLSGGNTEAFF.